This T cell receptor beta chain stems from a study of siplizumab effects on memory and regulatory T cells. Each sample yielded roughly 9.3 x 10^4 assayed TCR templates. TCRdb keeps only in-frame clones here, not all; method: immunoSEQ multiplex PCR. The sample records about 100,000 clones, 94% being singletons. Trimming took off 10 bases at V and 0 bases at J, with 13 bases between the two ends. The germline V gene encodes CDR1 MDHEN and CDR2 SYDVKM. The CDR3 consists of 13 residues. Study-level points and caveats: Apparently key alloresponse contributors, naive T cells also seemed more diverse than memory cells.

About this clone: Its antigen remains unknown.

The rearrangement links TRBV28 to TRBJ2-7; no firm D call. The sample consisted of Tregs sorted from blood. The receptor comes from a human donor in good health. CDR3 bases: TGTGCCACCGCTCCGATCAACTCCTACGAGCAGTACTTC. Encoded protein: CATAPINSYEQYF.